A selection of T cell receptor beta chains follows, all from one sample in a study of blood T cells in healthy people across ages. TCRdb independently ran MiXCR on the 5' RACE reads; one entry per CDR3 protein. The sample lists about 680,000 distinct CDR3 sequences; 49% were seen once. The material sequenced was blood. Receptor source: a woman aged 60-75 years in good health. The CDR3 runs from the conserved cysteine through the conserved F or W. Fields, in order: D gene, J gene, clone size, V gene, CDR3 DNA, CDR3 protein. D genes are given only for firm matches. Clone size is given for some rows only: seen once, a few or many times, or a class if the clone is expanded.

-	TRBJ2-4	few	TRBV13	TGTGCCAGCAGCCCCCGGGGCAGGGCCGGTCCTGCCAAAAACATTCAGTACTTC	CASSPRGRAGPAKNIQYF
-	TRBJ2-7	-	TRBV11-2	TGTGCCAGCAGCTTAGTACGCTCTAGTAGTGAGCAGTACTTC	CASSLVRSSSEQYF
-	TRBJ2-1	-	TRBV28	TGTGCCAGCCGAAGATCCGACCGCTCCTACAATGAGCAGTTCTTC	CASRRSDRSYNEQFF
TRBD2	TRBJ2-7	-	TRBV7-3	TGTGCCAGCAGCTCGACCCTAGCGGGAGGGCCGAATGAGCAGTACTTC	CASSSTLAGGPNEQYF
TRBD1	TRBJ1-4	-	TRBV28	TGTGCCAGCAGGAAACAGGGGAACAATGAAAAACTGTTTTTT	CASRKQGNNEKLFF
TRBD1	TRBJ1-2	-	TRBV27	TGTGCCAGCTATTTATGCGAACGGGGACAGCCAAACTATGGCTACACCTTC	CASYLCERGQPNYGYTF
-	TRBJ2-4	few	TRBV9	TGTGCCAGCAGCGTAGCTACGTCGGCGGGACCCTCGGGGGAGCAGTACTTC	CASSVATSAGPSGEQYF
TRBD1	TRBJ1-6	-	TRBV2	TGTGCCACCTCGGGACAGGGAGATAATTCACCCCTCCACTTT	CATSGQGDNSPLHF
-	TRBJ1-4	-	TRBV28	TGTGCCAGCAGTTTAGTTTGGGGGGACGAAAAACTGTTTTTT	CASSLVWGDEKLFF
TRBD1	TRBJ1-1	-	TRBV28	TGTGCCAGCAGTCCCCGACAGGGAAACCTTGCTGAAGCTTTCTTT	CASSPRQGNLAEAFF
-	TRBJ1-1	-	TRBV6-2/TRBV6-3	TGTGCCAGCCGCTGGGGGAGCACTGAAGCTTTCTTT	CASRWGSTEAFF
-	TRBJ2-7	-	TRBV7-9	TGTGCCAGCAGCTTAAGGGGCAGCCCTATCTACGAGCAGTACTTC	CASSLRGSPIYEQYF
TRBD1	TRBJ2-1	-	TRBV6-2/TRBV6-3	TGTGCCAGCAGGAAACAGGGGGTCTCCTACAATGAGCAGTTCTTC	CASRKQGVSYNEQFF
-	TRBJ1-2	-	TRBV6-6	TGTGCCAGCAGAAACAGGCCCTATGGCTACACCTTC	CASRNRPYGYTF
-	TRBJ2-4	-	TRBV7-2	TGTGCCAGCAACTGGAAGCCCCACAGAGAGCAGTACTTC	CASNWKPHREQYF
TRBD1	TRBJ2-7	few	TRBV20-1	TGCAGTGCTTTTCCGGGACAGGGCACTTGGGAGCAGTACTTC	CSAFPGQGTWEQYF
TRBD2	TRBJ2-7	few	TRBV28	TGTGCCAGCAGTTCGCTCAGCGGGAGTCTAAACGAGCAGTACTTC	CASSSLSGSLNEQYF
TRBD1	TRBJ2-5	-	TRBV5-6	TGTGCCAGCAGCTTGGAAGGGGGCTGGAAGACCCAGTACTTC	CASSLEGGWKTQYF
-	TRBJ1-1	-	TRBV2	TGTGCCAGCAGTGAACCCCTGGATCGACAGGAGAACACTGAAGCTTTCTTT	CASSEPLDRQENTEAFF
-	TRBJ1-2	few	TRBV10-3	TGTGCCATCAGTGATTGGGCAGACCAGAGCTACACCTTC	CAISDWADQSYTF
-	TRBJ2-1	-	TRBV7-8	TGTGCCAGCAGCTCTAGCGAACTCTACAATGAGCAGTTCTTC	CASSSSELYNEQFF
-	TRBJ2-5	few	TRBV20-1	TGCAGTGCCCCCGAAAATTATCGGGAGACCCAGTACTTC	CSAPENYRETQYF
TRBD1	TRBJ2-5	few	TRBV20-1	TGCAGTGCTAGCCCCAGGACAGGGCAAGAGACCCAGTACTTC	CSASPRTGQETQYF
TRBD2	TRBJ2-1	-	TRBV7-2	TGTGCCAGCAGCCCAACCCTAGCGGGAGTCCACAATGAGCAGTTCTTC	CASSPTLAGVHNEQFF
-	TRBJ2-3	many	TRBV29-1	TGCAGCGCCCCTGGTAGCGGAGGTGGAGATACGCAGTATTTT	CSAPGSGGGDTQYF
-	TRBJ1-1	-	TRBV12-3/TRBV12-4	TGTGCCAGCAGACGTGAGACGAACACTGAAGCTTTCTTT	CASRRETNTEAFF
-	TRBJ1-6	-	TRBV5-8	TGTGCCAGCAGCTTGGCCAATCTCCGGGGAGATTCACCCCTCCACTTT	CASSLANLRGDSPLHF
-	TRBJ2-3	-	TRBV29-1	TGCAGCGTTGAGCCCGGCATGGTAGATACGCAGTATTTT	CSVEPGMVDTQYF
-	TRBJ2-1	-	TRBV7-3	TGTGCCAGCAGCCCACGTAGGGCAAAAAACAATGAGCAGTTCTTC	CASSPRRAKNNEQFF
-	TRBJ1-1	-	TRBV18	TGTGCCAGCTCACCATGGGGGGTTTCAAACACTGAAGCTTTCTTT	CASSPWGVSNTEAFF
TRBD2	TRBJ2-3	-	TRBV28	TGTGCCAGCAGCCGGGGGGTGGTGGGAACCCCAGATACGCAGTATTTT	CASSRGVVGTPDTQYF
-	TRBJ2-5	-	TRBV28	TGTGCCAGCAGTGCGGGGTACGAGACCCAGTACTTC	CASSAGYETQYF
-	TRBJ2-3	-	TRBV5-1	TGCGCCAGCAGCTTAGGGGTCAGATGGACAGATACGCAGTATTTT	CASSLGVRWTDTQYF
-	TRBJ2-6	-	TRBV27	TGTGCCAGCAGTTTCGAACAGGGCCGGCTAACTGGGGCCAACGTCCTGACTTTC	CASSFEQGRLTGANVLTF
TRBD1	TRBJ1-1	-	TRBV5-1	TGCGCCAGCAGCTTGGGACAGGGGGGGAACACTGAAGCTTTCTTT	CASSLGQGGNTEAFF
-	TRBJ1-5	-	TRBV6-5	TGTGCCAGCAGTCAAAGACAGGGCAATCAGCCCCAGCATTTT	CASSQRQGNQPQHF
-	TRBJ1-6	-	TRBV4-3	TGCGCCAGCAGCCAAGATCCGGGGGCTGGGTCACCCCTCCACTTT	CASSQDPGAGSPLHF
TRBD1	TRBJ2-5	-	TRBV25-1	TGTGCCAGCTTACCGGGACAGGGTTACAATGAGCAGTACTTC	CASLPGQGYNEQYF
-	TRBJ1-2	-	TRBV5-1	TGCGCCAGCAGCCAACAGGGACCCTATGGCTACACCTTC	CASSQQGPYGYTF
TRBD1	TRBJ2-3	-	TRBV6-6	TGTGCCAGCAGTTATCGTACCGGACAGGGGCTTAGTACGCAGTATTTT	CASSYRTGQGLSTQYF